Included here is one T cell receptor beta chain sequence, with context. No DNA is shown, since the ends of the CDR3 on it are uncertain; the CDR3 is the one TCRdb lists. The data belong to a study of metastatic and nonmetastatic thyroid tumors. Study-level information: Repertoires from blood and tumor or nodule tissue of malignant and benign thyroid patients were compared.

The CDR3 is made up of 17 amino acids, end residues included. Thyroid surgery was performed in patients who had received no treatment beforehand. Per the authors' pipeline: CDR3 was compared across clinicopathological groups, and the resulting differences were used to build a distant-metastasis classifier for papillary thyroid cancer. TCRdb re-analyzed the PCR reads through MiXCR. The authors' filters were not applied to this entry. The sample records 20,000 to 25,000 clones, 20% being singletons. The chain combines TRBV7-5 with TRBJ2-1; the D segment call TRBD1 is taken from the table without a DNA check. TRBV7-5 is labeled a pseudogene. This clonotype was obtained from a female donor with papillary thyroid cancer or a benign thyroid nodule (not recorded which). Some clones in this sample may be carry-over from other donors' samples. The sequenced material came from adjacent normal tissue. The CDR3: CTSVPDTDRGLYNEQFF.